One and the same sample provided the 13 T cell receptor beta chains below, sequenced in a study of T-cell reconstitution after alpha-beta-depleted transplantation in children. Preparation of the TCRbeta library was carried out with unique molecular identifiers. One entry per CDR3 protein results from TCRdb running MiXCR on the PCR reads. Here the sample spans 500,000 or so distinct CDR3 sequences, 9.5% to 12% being singletons. The source was PBMCs, mostly from graft donor cells, collected 180 days after TCRalphabeta/CD19-depleted stem cell transplant. These receptors were obtained from a female patient aged 2-10 years who had a stem cell transplant for aplastic anemia, so the T cells may come from the graft donor.

This clonotype was seen repeatedly, ten times or more. The chain couples TRBV25-1 to TRBJ1-1; D call uncertain. The germline gives CDR1 MGHDK, CDR2 SYGVNS. The V end was cut by 8 bases, the J end by 0 bases, with 16 bases between. This CDR3 has 15 amino acids. CDR3 residues: CASGPNSLMNTEAFF. The CDR3 DNA reads as TGTGCCAGCGGTCCCAACAGTCTTATGAACACTGAAGCTTTCTTT.

CDR3 bases: TGTGCCAGCAGCGTCCCGGGCTCTAGCTCCTACGAGCAGTACTTC. Protein: CASSVPGSSSYEQYF. The J gene is TRBJ2-7, the V gene TRBV28; D not resolved. The CDR3 extends over 15 amino acids. CDR1 is MDHEN, CDR2 SYDVKM, per germline. With 6 bases removed from V and 0 bases from J, the gap between germline ends came to 15 bases.

The chain joins TRBV20-1 to TRBJ2-3; D gene unclear. Germline-derived CDR1 and CDR2 are DFQATT and SNEGSKA (reference sequence). The CDR3 consists of 13 residues. V shed 2 bases and J shed 2 bases, with 8 bases lying between them. CDR3 bases: TGCAGTGCTAGATTGCAGTTCACAGATACGCAGTATTTT. This gives the protein CSARLQFTDTQYF.

The chain combines TRBV27 with TRBJ2-7; 9 nucleotides agree with TRBD1. The CDR3 extends over 15 amino acids. Germline values: CDR1 MNHEY, CDR2 SMNVEV (reference sequence). Trimming cost V 5 bases and J 3 bases; bases outside gene matches: 8. The CDR3 loop is CASSPGDRVDYEQYF. The CDR3 DNA is TGTGCCAGCAGTCCGGGGGACAGGGTTGACTACGAGCAGTACTTC.

This clonotype turned up a few times. This rearrangement joins TRBV4-3 to TRBJ2-2; D ambiguous. The germline V and J ends were trimmed by 4 bases and 2 bases, with 11 bases remaining between them. CDR1 is LGHNA and CDR2 is YSLEER in the germline V gene. CDR3 length: 15 residues. In DNA, the CDR3 is TGCGCCAGCAGCCCGAACTTTTTAAACACCGGGGAGCTGTTTTTT. Protein: CASSPNFLNTGELFF.

This clonotype was counted only a few times. The rearrangement links TRBV3-1 to TRBJ2-1; 8 nucleotides line up with TRBD1. V trimming: 3 bases; J trimming: 2 bases; junction bases outside the gene matches: 9. Germline V gene sequence: CDR1 LGHDT, CDR2 YNNKEL (reference sequence). This CDR3 comprises 17 residues. The CDR3 DNA sequence: TGTGCCAGCAGCCACTCCACTCGGACAGGGACCTACAATGAGCAGTTCTTC. This gives the protein CASSHSTRTGTYNEQFF.

V usage is TRBV20-1 and J usage is TRBJ2-1; tentative D call: TRBD2 (6 bases). Germline values: CDR1 DFQATT, CDR2 SNEGSKA (reference sequence). V was cut by 1 base and J by 6 bases, with 19 bases left in between. The CDR3 sequence is 16 residues long. In nucleotides, the CDR3 is TGCAGTGCTAGAGTTGGTCTCTTGCGACTAGGCAATGAGCAGTTCTTC. It yields the protein CSARVGLLRLGNEQFF.

This clonotype was observed at least ten times. This chain links TRBV5-1 with TRBJ2-1; 7 positions agree with TRBD2. Germline assignment: CDR1 SGHRS and CDR2 YFSETQ. V dropped 0 bases and J dropped 2; count of bases not matched to a gene: 2. This CDR3 has 15 amino acids. CDR3 residues: CASSLGRETYNEQFF. The CDR3 coding sequence is TGCGCCAGCAGCTTGGGGCGGGAGACCTACAATGAGCAGTTCTTC. Combining the CDR3 with reference TRBV5-1 and TRBJ2-1 gives the whole variable domain KAGVTQTPRYLIKTRGQQVTLSCSPISGHRSVSWYQQTPGQGLQFLFEYFSETQRNKGNFPGRFSGRQFSNSRSEMNVSTLELGDSALYLCASSLGRETYNEQFFGPGTRLTVL.

This clonotype has just a few counts. The V gene is TRBV7-2, the J gene TRBJ2-1, with 9 nucleotides matching TRBD2. J lost 9 bases, V lost 2 bases, and 5 bases had no gene match. CDR1 and CDR2 (germline): SGHTA, FQGNSA. This CDR3 region has 14 residues. The CDR3 here is CASSLKLAGTEQFF. The CDR3 DNA is TGTGCCAGCAGCTTAAAACTAGCGGGCACTGAGCAGTTCTTC.

The rearrangement links TRBV4-3 to TRBJ2-7; tentatively, D is TRBD1 (5 bases). Germline V gene lookup returns CDR1 LGHNA and CDR2 YSLEER. V was shortened by 4 bases and J by 6 bases, with 22 bases between the two germline ends. The CDR3 extends over 16 amino acids. The CDR3 bases are TGCGCCAGCAGCCTACAACCCCAGGGCGAAATGGGCGAGCAGTACTTC. Its protein is CASSLQPQGEMGEQYF.

V and J are TRBV10-1 and TRBJ2-5; 8 bases agree with TRBD1. Germline V CDR1 and CDR2: WNHNN, SYGVQD (reference sequence). The CDR3 is 16 residues long. V gave up 0 bases and J gave up 5 bases; unmatched junction bases: 8. The CDR3 bases are TGCGCCAGCAGTGAGTCTTTGACAGGGGTGGTGGAGACCCAGTACTTC. It yields the protein CASSESLTGVVETQYF.

This clonotype came up a few times. The chain recombines TRBV6-5 with TRBJ1-4, with a weak D call TRBD1 (5 bases). Trimming took 2 bases from V and 8 from J, leaving 9 bases between them. CDR3 length equals 13 residues. The germline CDR1 and CDR2 sequences are MNHEY and SVGAGI. The CDR3 region has the DNA TGTGCCAGCAGTTACAGGGGCGGAGAAAAACTGTTTTTT. Its protein product is CASSYRGGEKLFF.

Concerning this clonotype itself: Mismatch with germline at one junction end may stem from a read error. This chain joins TRBV25-1 and TRBJ2-7; 10 nucleotides align to TRBD2. CDR3 length: 18 amino acids. Germline CDR1 reads MGHDK; CDR2 reads SYGVNS. The CDR3 bases are TGTGCCGGCAGTGGAATAGATGGAGGACTAGCGGCAGCACAGCGGCAGTACTTC. Amino acid sequence: CAGSGIDGGLAAAQRQYF.